The sequence of this TCR beta chain was determined in a study of blood T cell repertoires in COVID-19. As for the study in general: Material from acute and convalescent COVID-19 was sourced from the United States, Italy and Spain. PBMCs, B-cell-depleted T cells, or T cells provided the cDNA or gDNA that made up the material.

Deletions cut 7 bases from V and 4 bases from J, with 13 bases between. The CDR3 contains 13 residues. Germline V CDR1 and CDR2: MDHEN, SYDVKM. Study processing details: Amplification from reference gene primers served as the basis for estimated nucleated cell counts. The repertoire was sequenced with immunoSEQ multiplex PCR; TCRdb's copy has only in-frame clones and lacks some. Clonal size and the V and J genes are those of that table, whereas D and trimming came from the DNA. The sample yields some 100,000 clones, roughly 75% seen once. The chain recombines TRBV28 with TRBJ1-1; the D gene is possibly TRBD1 (6 bases). Specimen: peripheral blood. This TCR was recovered from a human donor in a cohort sampled during active or convalescent COVID-19. This CDR3 is CASTRGGGTEAFF. The CDR3 nucleotides read TGTGCCAGCACCAGGGGAGGGGGCACTGAAGCTTTCTTT.